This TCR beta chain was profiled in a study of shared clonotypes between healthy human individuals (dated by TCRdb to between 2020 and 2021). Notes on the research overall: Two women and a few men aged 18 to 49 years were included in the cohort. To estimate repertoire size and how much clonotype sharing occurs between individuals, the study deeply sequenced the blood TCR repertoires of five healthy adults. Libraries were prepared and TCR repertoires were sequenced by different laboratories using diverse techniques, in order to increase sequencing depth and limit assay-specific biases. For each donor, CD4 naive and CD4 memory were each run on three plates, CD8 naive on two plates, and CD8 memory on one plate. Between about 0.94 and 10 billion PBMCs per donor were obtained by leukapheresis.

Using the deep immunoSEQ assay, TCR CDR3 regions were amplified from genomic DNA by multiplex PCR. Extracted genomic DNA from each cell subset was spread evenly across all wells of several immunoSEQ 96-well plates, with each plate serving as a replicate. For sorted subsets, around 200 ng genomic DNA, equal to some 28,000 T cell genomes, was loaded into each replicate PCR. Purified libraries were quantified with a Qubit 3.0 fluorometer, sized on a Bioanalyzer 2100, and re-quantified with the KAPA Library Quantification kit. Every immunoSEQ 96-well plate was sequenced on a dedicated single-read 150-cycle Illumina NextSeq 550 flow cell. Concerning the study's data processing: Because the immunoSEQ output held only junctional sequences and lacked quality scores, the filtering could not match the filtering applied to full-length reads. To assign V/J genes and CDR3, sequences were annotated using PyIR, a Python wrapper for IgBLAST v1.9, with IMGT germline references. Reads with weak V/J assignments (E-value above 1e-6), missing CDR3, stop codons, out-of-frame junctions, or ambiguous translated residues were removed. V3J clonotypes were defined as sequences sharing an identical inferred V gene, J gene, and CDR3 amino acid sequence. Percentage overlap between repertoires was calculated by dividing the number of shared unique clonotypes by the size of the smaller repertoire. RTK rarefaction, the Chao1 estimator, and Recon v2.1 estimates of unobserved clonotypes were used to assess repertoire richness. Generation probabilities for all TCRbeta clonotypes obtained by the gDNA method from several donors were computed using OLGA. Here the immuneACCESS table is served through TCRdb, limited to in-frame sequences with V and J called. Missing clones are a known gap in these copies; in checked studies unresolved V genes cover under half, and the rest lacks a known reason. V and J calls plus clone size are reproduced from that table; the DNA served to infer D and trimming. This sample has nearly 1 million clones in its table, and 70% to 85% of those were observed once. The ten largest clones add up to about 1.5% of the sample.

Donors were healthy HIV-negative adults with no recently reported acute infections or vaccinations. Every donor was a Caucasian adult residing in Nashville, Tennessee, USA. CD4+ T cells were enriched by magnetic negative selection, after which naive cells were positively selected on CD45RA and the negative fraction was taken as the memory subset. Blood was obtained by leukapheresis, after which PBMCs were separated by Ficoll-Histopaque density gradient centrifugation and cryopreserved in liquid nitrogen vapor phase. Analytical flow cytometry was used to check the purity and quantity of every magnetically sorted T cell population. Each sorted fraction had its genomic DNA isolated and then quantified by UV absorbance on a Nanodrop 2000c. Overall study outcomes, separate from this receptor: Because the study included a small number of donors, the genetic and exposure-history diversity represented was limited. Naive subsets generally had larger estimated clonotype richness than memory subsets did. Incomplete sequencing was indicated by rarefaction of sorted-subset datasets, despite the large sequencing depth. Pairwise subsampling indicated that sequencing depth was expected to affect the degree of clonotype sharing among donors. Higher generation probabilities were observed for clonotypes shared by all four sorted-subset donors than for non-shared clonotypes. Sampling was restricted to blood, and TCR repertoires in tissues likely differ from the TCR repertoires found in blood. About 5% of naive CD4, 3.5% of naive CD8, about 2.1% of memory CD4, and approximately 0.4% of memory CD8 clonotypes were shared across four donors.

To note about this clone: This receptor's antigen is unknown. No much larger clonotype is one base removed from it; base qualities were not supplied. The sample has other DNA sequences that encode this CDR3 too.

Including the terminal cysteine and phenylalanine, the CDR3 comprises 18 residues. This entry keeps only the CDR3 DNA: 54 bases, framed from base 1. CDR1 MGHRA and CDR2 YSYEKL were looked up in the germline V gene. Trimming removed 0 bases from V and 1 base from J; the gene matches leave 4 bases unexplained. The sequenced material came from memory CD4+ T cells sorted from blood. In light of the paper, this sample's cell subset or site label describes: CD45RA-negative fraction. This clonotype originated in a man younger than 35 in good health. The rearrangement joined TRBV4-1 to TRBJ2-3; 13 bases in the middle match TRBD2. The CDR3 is CASSQERGLAGRTDTQYF. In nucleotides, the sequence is TGCGCCAGCAGCCAAGAGAGGGGACTAGCGGGGCGCACAGATACGCAGTATTTT.